This T cell receptor (beta chain) was retrieved from a study of cytomegalovirus exposure and HLA in healthy donors. Unmatched junction bases numbered 12, after V lost 8 bases and J lost 5 bases. CDR3 length: 16 amino acids. CDR1 is MNHNY, CDR2 SVGAGI, per germline (reference sequence). A multiplex PCR was run with 60 Vbeta primers and 13 Jbeta primers. The table came from immunoSEQ multiplex PCR; TCRdb's copy has only in-frame clones and leaves some out. The sample contains under 100,000 clones, about 74% of which appear only once. V and J are TRBV6-6 and TRBJ2-5; 12 nucleotides line up with TRBD2. The sample consisted of PBMCs. The receptor was derived from a woman aged 45-65 years in good health and CMV-seropositive. CDR3: CASALAGGGSRETQYF. The CDR3 DNA reads as TGTGCCAGCGCCCTAGCGGGAGGGGGAAGCAGGGAGACCCAGTACTTC.